These T cell receptor beta chains were read from a single sample in a study of graft-versus-host responses after intestinal transplantation. Assay: immunoSEQ multiplex PCR; the TCRdb copy retains only in-frame clones and omits some. Of roughly 10,000 clones listed, roughly 94% are singletons. The sample was PBMCs, taken 8 days after intestinal transplant. These receptors all come from a human patient who received an intestinal transplant, so some T cells may come from the graft donor. The CDR3 runs from the conserved cysteine through the conserved F or W. The order of the fields is J gene, V gene, CDR3 protein.

TRBJ2-3,TRBV28,CASSSDSHNGGTQYF
TRBJ2-7,TRBV29-1,CSVLTGTRSYEQYF
TRBJ1-1,TRBV19,CASSPGGSAEAFF
TRBJ2-7,TRBV2,CASSAGTSAFYEQYF
TRBJ2-3,TRBV11-2,CASSWLFKLAGGTDTQYF
TRBJ2-5,TRBV5-4,CASSFRGPVGETQYF
TRBJ2-2,TRBV27,CASSHIVLAGGAGELFF
TRBJ2-7,TRBV27,CASSYSSGRAYEQYF
TRBJ2-5,TRBV7-9,CASSSLRLAVQETQYF
TRBJ2-7,TRBV29-1,CSVENRTGKYEQYF
TRBJ2-7,TRBV6-5,CASRSPVTYEQYF
TRBJ1-2,TRBV7-9,CASSFESSGYTF
TRBJ2-1,TRBV19,CASSIRTGKNEQFF
TRBJ2-1,TRBV27,CASSGTGPNNEQFF
TRBJ1-1,TRBV9,CASSVDLETEAFF
TRBJ2-7,TRBV15,CATSSGGRGTYEQYF
TRBJ1-2,TRBV5-6,CASSQTGVYGYTF
TRBJ1-1,TRBV5-4,CASSFLRGQTEAFF
TRBJ2-2,TRBV27,CASSLSVNTGELFF
TRBJ2-1,TRBV4-1,CASNLGTSGNNEQFF
TRBJ2-1,TRBV2,CASSEMVGTDYNEQFF
TRBJ1-1,TRBV5-6,CASSPGVNTEAFF
TRBJ1-3,TRBV7-6,CASSPTWTSGNTIYF
TRBJ1-5,TRBV14,CASSQRSPPGGLNQPQHF
TRBJ2-3,TRBV13,CASSRISGSTDTQYF
TRBJ2-7,TRBV11-3,CASSLVLGLSYEQYF
TRBJ2-5,TRBV7-2,CASSLRLGTSGRTETQYF
TRBJ2-5,TRBV29-1,CSTSLAVRETQYF
TRBJ2-7,TRBV11-2,CAREDYDSYEQYF
TRBJ1-1,TRBV18,CASSPRTGETSEAFF
TRBJ2-2,TRBV4-1,CASSRDRGGELFF
TRBJ2-2,TRBV5-4,CASSLDTGELFF
TRBJ1-1,TRBV5-1,CASSLAPQNTEAFF
TRBJ2-5,TRBV27,CASSLRGPGLAGAPYQETQYF
TRBJ2-2,TRBV10-3,CAIRGQSNTGELFF
TRBJ2-3,TRBV28,CASSSRTGGTSDTQYF
TRBJ2-7,TRBV19,CASSSRGTDEQYF
TRBJ2-7,TRBV4-1,CASSQVRGSYEQYF
.,TRBV18,CASSPSSSYEQYF
TRBJ2-2,TRBV7-9,CASSTWTSGRETGELFF
TRBJ2-5,TRBV19,CASSILAGAIQETQYF
TRBJ2-1,TRBV7-9,CASSLVGSNNEQFF
TRBJ1-2,TRBV7-8,CASSLDVSYGYTF
TRBJ2-7,TRBV4-2,CASSQEDLARSSYEQYF